Detailed here is one T cell receptor beta chain. CDR3 size: 15 residues. V shed 1 base, J shed 6 bases, and the junction held 6 bases outside the gene matches. Germline lookup yields CDR1 SGHVS and CDR2 FNYEAQ. This sample was taken from a study of blood T cell repertoires in COVID-19. Authors' data handling: Reference gene primer amplification in the assay estimated nucleated cell counts. Produced via immunoSEQ multiplex PCR; TCRdb's table is partial and in-frame only. For V, J and clone size, that table is used; D and trimming come from the DNA. This sample has 130,000 to 150,000 clones, with around 77% found just once.

This receptor was identified in a man aged 45-65 years with active or convalescent COVID-19. The sequencing input was peripheral blood. The rearrangement uses TRBV7-6 and TRBJ2-3; 8 positions match TRBD2. The CDR3 here is CASSLVKREQDTQYF. The CDR3 DNA reads as TGTGCCAGCAGCTTAGTCAAGCGGGAGCAGGATACGCAGTATTTT.